What follows describes a single T cell receptor (beta chain). Its antigen is not identified. This sample was taken from a study of vaccination and CD4 T cells after COVID-19. Stated treatment: roughly 11-day PBMC culture with coronavirus spike peptide pools or control peptides (ViraFEST assay). Peptide-pool expansion of antigen-specific T cells preceded TCR sequencing in ViraFEST. The germline gives CDR1 KGHDR, CDR2 SFDVKD. Trimming left V 5 bases short and J 8 bases short, with 19 bases between. The CDR3 is made up of 15 amino acids. Sequenced with the Oncomine TCR Beta short-read assay was DNA taken from cultured CD4+ T cells. TCRdb independently ran MiXCR on the PCR reads; one entry per CDR3 protein. The table has under 15,000 distinct CDR3 sequences, roughly half seen once.

The clonotype comes from a human donor with COVID-19. The genes are TRBV24-1 and TRBJ2-3; D is unclear. The sample here was cultured CD4+ T cells from blood, taken after SARS-CoV-2 vaccination. The CDR3: CATSGVPPGPGTQYF. The CDR3 DNA is TGTGCCACCAGTGGGGTGCCCCCCGGCCCGGGTACGCAGTATTTT.